The next 7 T cell receptor beta chains were all read from a single sample in a study of metastatic and nonmetastatic thyroid tumors. TCRdb called clones again from the PCR reads with MiXCR. The sample has tens of thousands of clones, 15% to 20% seen once. No treatment had been given to any patient before thyroid surgery. The sample comprised blood. The receptors come from a female donor with papillary thyroid cancer or a benign thyroid nodule (not recorded which). Some clones in this sample may be carry-over from other donors' samples.

This clone was seen many times. The same CDR3 arises from other DNA sequences in this sample as well. This sequence joins TRBV29-1 and TRBJ1-1; perhaps TRBD1 as D (5 bases). Germline V gene lookup returns CDR1 SQVTM and CDR2 ANQGSEA. The CDR3 is 13 residues long. The germline V and J ends were trimmed by 4 bases and 2 bases, with 11 bases remaining between them. CDR3 in amino acids: CSVVRGLNTEAFF. The DNA for the CDR3 is TGCAGCGTTGTTCGGGGGTTAAACACTGAAGCTTTCTTT.

The table lists this clone with many counts. This chain links TRBV12-3 or TRBV12-4 with TRBJ1-1, with D unresolved. The CDR3 consists of 15 residues. Trimming took off 5 bases at V and 4 bases at J, with 17 bases between the two ends. DNA for the CDR3: TGTGCCAGCAGTCCGCCCCCGTCCCGGGGCACTGAAGCTTTCTTT. It codes for CASSPPPSRGTEAFF.

This clone was found a few times. The gene calls are TRBV4-2 and TRBJ2-6; a possible D gene is TRBD2 (6 bases). The CDR3 spans 19 residues. The germline V and J ends were trimmed by 5 bases and 0 bases, with 20 bases remaining between them. Germline loops: CDR1 LGHNA, CDR2 YNFKEQ. The CDR3 region is CASSGPGGPTYSGANVLTF. CDR3 DNA sequence: TGTGCCAGCAGCGGCCCCGGAGGGCCAACTTACTCTGGGGCCAACGTCCTGACTTTC.

The table lists this clone with many counts. The gene calls are TRBV28 and TRBJ1-1; 9 bases line up with TRBD1. There are 14 residues in the CDR3. Germline assignment: CDR1 MDHEN and CDR2 SYDVKM. The V segment lost 6 bases and the J segment 4 bases; nucleotides outside the gene matches: 6. In DNA form, the CDR3 reads TGTGCCAGCAGAAAGGACAGGGGCGGCACTGAAGCTTTCTTT. Translated: CASRKDRGGTEAFF.

This clone has ten or more counts. CDR3 protein: CASREAGGDNEQFF. Written as DNA, the CDR3 is TGTGCCAGCAGGGAAGCGGGAGGGGATAATGAGCAGTTCTTC. The V call is TRBV28, the J call TRBJ2-1, with TRBD2 identical over 10 bases. Unmatched junction bases numbered 6, after V lost 6 bases and J lost 7 bases. The CDR3 runs to 14 residues. The germline CDR1 and CDR2 sequences are MDHEN and SYDVKM. The full variable domain, completed using reference TRBV28 and TRBJ2-1, is DVKVTQSSRYLVKRTGEKVFLECVQDMDHENMFWYRQDPGLGLRLIYFSYDVKMKEKGDIPEGYSVSREKKERFSLILESASTNQTSMYLCASREAGGDNEQFFGPGTRLTVL.

This clone has just a few counts. A read error is likely, as this CDR3 ends without the conserved phenylalanine or tryptophan. V usage is TRBV27 and J usage is TRBJ2-7; perhaps TRBD2 as D (6 bases). Germline values: CDR1 MNHEY, CDR2 SMNVEV (reference sequence). The V and J ends lost 7 bases and 5 bases respectively, with 21 bases between them. This CDR3 comprises 15 residues. CDR3 amino acids: CASIPGLAWTHEQYL. The CDR3 nucleotides read TGTGCCAGCATCCCGGGGCTAGCGTGGACCCACGAGCAGTACCTC.

Comment on this clone: The junction differs from germline at one of its ends, possibly a read error. The chain has TRBV6-5 and TRBJ1-1; 7 nucleotides agree with TRBD1. Germline values: CDR1 MNHEY, CDR2 SVGAGI. The CDR3 is made up of 16 amino acids. The CDR3: CASSYGEGQRKNEDFF. As DNA, the CDR3 is TGTGCCAGCAGTTATGGCGAGGGACAGCGTAAAAATGAAGATTTCTTT.